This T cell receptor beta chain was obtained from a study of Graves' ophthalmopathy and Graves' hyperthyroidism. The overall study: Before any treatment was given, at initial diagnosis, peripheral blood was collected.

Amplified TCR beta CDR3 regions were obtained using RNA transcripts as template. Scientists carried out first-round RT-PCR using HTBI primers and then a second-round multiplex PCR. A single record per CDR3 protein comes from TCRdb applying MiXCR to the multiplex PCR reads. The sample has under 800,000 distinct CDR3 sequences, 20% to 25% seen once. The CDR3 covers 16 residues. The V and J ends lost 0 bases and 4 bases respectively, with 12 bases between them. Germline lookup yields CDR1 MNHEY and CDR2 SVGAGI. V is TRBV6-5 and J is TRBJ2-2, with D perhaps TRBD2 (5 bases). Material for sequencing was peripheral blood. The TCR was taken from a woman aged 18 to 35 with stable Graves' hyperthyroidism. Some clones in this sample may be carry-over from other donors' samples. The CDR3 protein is CASSYSRLRGTGELFF. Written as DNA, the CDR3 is TGTGCCAGCAGTTACTCAAGATTACGGGGCACCGGGGAGCTGTTTTTT.